The text below deals with one T cell receptor (beta chain). The CDR3 length is 13 residues. V lost 3 bases, J lost 6 bases, and 10 bases lay in between. CDR1 is SEHNR and CDR2 is FQNEAQ in the germline V gene (reference sequence). Random hexamers were used to reverse transcribe an amount of about 0.5 to 1 ug RNA. TCRdb itself ran the immunoSEQ multiplex PCR reads through MiXCR, one entry per CDR3 protein. The data hold about 180,000 distinct CDR3 sequences, with approximately 94% observed a single time. This sample is drawn from a study of CD8 T cells in Susac syndrome. Source material: CD4+ T cells from PBMCs. This rearrangement joins TRBV7-9 to TRBJ2-3; D ambiguous. The TCR originated in a human donor with multiple sclerosis. CDR3 DNA sequence: TGTGCCAGCAGCTTTACCATACAGGATACGCAGTATTTT. It translates to CASSFTIQDTQYF.